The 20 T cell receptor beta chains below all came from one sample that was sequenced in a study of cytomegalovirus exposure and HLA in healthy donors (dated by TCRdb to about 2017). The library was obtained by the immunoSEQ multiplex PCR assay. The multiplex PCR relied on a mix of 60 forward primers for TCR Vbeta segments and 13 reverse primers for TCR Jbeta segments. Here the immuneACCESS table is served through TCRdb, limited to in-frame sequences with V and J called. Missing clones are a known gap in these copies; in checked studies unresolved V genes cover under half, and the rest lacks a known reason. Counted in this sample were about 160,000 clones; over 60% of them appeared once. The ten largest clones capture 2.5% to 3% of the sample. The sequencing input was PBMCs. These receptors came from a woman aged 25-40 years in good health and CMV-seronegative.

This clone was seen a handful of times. The CDR3 DNA is TGCGCCAGCAGCCATGTCCCTGGACAGGGCTCAGATACGCAGTATTTT. This codes for CASSHVPGQGSDTQYF. The chain recombines TRBV4-3 with TRBJ2-3; 8 bases map to TRBD1. V trimming: 3 bases; J trimming: 4 bases; junction bases outside the gene matches: 9. CDR1 LGHNA and CDR2 YSLEER come from the germline V gene. The CDR3 loop spans 16 amino acids.

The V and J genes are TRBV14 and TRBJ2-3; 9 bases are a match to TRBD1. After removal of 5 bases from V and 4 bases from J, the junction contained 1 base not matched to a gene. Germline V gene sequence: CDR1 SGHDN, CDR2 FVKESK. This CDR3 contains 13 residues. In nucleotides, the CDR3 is TGTGCCAGCAGCGACAGGGGGTCAGATACGCAGTATTTT. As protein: CASSDRGSDTQYF.

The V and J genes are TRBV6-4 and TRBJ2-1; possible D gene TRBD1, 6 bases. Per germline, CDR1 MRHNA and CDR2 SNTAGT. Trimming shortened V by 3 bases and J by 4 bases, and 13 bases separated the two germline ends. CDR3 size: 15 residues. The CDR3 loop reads CASSEAAGQYNEQFF. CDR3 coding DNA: TGTGCCAGCAGTGAAGCTGCCGGACAGTACAATGAGCAGTTCTTC.

The CDR3 loop reads CASSGAGGPSETQYF. The CDR3 DNA reads TGCGCCAGCAGCGGAGCGGGGGGGCCTTCAGAGACCCAGTACTTC. This rearrangement joins TRBV5-1 to TRBJ2-5, with 10 bases matching TRBD2. CDR3 length equals 15 residues. V shed 4 bases, J shed 4 bases, and the junction held 7 bases outside the gene matches. Germline CDR1 is SGHRS and CDR2 is YFSETQ.

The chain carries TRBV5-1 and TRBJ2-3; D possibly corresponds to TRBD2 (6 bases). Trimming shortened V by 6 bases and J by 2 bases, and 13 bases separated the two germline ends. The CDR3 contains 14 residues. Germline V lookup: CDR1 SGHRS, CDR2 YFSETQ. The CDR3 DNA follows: TGCGCCAGCACCAGTGGGGGGATCACAGATACGCAGTATTTT. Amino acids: CASTSGGITDTQYF.

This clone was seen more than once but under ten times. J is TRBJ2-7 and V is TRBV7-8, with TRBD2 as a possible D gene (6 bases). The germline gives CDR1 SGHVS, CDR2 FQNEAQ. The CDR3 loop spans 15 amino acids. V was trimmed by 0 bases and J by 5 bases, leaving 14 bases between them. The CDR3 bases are TGTGCCAGCAGCTTAGCGCTAGCGTTTCCTAACGAGCAGTACTTC. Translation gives CASSLALAFPNEQYF.

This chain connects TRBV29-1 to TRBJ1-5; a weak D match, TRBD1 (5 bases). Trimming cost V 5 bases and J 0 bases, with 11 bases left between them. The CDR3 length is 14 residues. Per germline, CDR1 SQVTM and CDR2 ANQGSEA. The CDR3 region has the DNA TGCAGCGTTCAGGACACGAATAGCAATCAGCCCCAGCATTTT. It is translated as CSVQDTNSNQPQHF.

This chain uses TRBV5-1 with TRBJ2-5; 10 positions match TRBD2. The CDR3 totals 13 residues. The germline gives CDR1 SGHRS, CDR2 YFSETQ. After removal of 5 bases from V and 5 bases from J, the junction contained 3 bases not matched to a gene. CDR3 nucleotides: TGCGCCAGCAGACTAGCGGGGACTGAGACCCAGTACTTC. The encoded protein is CASRLAGTETQYF.

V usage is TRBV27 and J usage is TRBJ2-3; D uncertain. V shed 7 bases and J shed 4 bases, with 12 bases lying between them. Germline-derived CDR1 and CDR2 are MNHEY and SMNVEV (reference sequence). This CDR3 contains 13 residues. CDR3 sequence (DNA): TGTGCCAGCACCCCCCCTGCGGCAGATACGCAGTATTTT. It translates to CASTPPAADTQYF.

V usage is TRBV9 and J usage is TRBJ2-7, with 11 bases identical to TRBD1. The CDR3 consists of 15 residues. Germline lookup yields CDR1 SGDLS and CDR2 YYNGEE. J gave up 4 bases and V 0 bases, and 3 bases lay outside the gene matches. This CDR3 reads CASSVGTGGIYEQYF. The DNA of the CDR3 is TGTGCCAGCAGCGTAGGGACAGGGGGCATATACGAGCAGTACTTC.

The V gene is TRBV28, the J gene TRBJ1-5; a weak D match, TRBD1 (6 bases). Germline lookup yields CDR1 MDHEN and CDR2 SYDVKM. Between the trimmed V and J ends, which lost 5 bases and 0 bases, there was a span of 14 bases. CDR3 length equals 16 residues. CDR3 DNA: TGTGCCAGCAGTCTGTCACAGGGATATAGCAATCAGCCCCAGCATTTT. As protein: CASSLSQGYSNQPQHF.

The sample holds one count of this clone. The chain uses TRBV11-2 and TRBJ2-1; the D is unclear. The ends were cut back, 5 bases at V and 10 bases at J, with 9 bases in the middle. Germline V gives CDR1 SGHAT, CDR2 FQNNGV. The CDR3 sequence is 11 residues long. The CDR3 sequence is CASSLLLEQFF. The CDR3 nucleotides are TGTGCCAGCAGCCTCTTATTGGAGCAGTTCTTC.

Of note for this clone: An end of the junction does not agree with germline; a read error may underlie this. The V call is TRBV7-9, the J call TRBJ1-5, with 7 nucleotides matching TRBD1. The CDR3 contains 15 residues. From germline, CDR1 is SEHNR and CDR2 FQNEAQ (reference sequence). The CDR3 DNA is TGTTCCAGCAGACCCCTCGGACAGGAGGATCAGCCCCAGCATTTT. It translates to CSSRPLGQEDQPQHF.

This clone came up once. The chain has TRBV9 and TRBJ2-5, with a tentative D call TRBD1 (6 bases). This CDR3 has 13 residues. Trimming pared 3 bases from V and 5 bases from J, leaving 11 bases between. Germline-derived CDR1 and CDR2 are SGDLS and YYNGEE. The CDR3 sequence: CASSAGQTETQYF. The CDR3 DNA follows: TGTGCCAGCAGCGCCGGACAGACGGAGACCCAGTACTTC. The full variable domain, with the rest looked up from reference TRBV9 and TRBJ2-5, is DSGVTQTPKHLITATGQRVTLRCSPRSGDLSVYWYQQSLDQGLQFLIQYYNGEERAKGNILERFSAQQFPDLHSELNLSSLELGDSALYFCASSAGQTETQYFGPGTRLLVL.

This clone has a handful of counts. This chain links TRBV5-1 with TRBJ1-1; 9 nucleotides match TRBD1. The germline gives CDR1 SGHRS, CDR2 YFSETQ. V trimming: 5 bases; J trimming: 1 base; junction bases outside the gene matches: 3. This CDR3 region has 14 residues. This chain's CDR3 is CASRMGQGNTEAFF. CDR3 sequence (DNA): TGCGCCAGCAGGATGGGACAGGGGAACACTGAAGCTTTCTTT.

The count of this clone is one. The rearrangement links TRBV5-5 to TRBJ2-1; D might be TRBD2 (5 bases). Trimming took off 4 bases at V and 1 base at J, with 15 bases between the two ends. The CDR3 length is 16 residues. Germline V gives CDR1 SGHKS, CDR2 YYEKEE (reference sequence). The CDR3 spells CASSRPGSGSYNEQFF. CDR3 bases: TGTGCCAGCAGCCGCCCGGGAAGCGGATCCTACAATGAGCAGTTCTTC. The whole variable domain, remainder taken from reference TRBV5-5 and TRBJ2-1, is DAGVTQSPTHLIKTRGQQVTLRCSPISGHKSVSWYQQVLGQGPQFIFQYYEKEERGRGNFPDRFSARQFPNYSSELNVNALLLGDSALYLCASSRPGSGSYNEQFFGPGTRLTVL.

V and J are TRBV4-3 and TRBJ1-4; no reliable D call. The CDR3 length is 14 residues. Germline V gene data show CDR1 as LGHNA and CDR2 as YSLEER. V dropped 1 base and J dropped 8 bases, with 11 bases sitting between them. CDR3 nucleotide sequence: TGCGCCAGCAGCCAAGGATTCGGGGTGGAAAAACTGTTTTTT. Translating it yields CASSQGFGVEKLFF.

The CDR3 bases are TGTGCCAGCAGCTGGGTAGCGGGGCGCACCGGGGAGCTGTTTTTT. Protein sequence: CASSWVAGRTGELFF. The chain combines TRBV5-6 with TRBJ2-2; TRBD2 aligns across 8 bases. Losses at the gene ends were 3 bases for V and 4 bases for J; bases not matched to a gene: 5. The CDR3 extends over 15 amino acids. Germline loops: CDR1 SGHDT, CDR2 YYEEEE.

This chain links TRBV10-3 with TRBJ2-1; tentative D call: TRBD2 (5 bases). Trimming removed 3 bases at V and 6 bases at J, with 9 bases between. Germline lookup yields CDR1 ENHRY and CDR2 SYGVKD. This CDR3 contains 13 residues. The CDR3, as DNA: TGTGCCATCAGTGACGGGGTGGGCAATGAGCAGTTCTTC. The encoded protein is CAISDGVGNEQFF.

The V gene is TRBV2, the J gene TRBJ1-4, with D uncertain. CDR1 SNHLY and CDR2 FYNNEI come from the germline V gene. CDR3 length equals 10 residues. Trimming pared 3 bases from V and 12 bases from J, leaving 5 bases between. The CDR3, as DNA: TGTGCCAGCAGTGAGCGGGAACTGTTTTTT. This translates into CASSERELFF.